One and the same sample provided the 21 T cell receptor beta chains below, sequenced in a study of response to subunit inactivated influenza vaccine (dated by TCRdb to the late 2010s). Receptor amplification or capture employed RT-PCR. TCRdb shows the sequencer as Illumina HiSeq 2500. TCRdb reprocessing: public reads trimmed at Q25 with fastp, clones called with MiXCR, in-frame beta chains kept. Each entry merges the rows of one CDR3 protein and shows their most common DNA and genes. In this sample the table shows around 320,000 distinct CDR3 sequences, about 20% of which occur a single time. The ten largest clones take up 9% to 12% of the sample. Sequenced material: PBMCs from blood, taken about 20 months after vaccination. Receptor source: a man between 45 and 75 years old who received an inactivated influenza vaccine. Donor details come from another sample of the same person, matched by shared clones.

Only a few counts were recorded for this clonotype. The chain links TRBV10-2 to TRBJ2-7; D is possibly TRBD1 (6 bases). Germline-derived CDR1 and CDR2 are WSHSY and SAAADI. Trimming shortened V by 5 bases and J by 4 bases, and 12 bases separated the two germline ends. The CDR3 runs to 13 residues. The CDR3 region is CASSQGQPYEQYF. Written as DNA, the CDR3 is TGCGCCAGCAGTCAGGGACAACCATACGAGCAGTACTTC.

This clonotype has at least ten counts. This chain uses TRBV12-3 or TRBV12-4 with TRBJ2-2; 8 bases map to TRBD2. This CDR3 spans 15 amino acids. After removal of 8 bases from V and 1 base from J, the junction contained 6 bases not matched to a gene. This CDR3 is CASFPGGLNTGELFF. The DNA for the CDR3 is TGTGCCAGCTTTCCGGGGGGGCTGAACACCGGGGAGCTGTTTTTT.

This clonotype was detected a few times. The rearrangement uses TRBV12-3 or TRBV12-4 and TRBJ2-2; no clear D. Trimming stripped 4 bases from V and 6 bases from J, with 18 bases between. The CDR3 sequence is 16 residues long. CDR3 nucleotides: TGTGCCAGCAGTTCCTTGGCGGCAGTAGGTTCCGGGGAGCTGTTTTTT. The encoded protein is CASSSLAAVGSGELFF.

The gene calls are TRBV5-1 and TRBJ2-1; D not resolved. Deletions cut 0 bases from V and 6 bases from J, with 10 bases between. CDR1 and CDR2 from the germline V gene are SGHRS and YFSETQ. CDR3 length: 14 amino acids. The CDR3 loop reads CASSLARLANEQFF. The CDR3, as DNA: TGCGCCAGCAGCTTGGCCAGGCTGGCCAATGAGCAGTTCTTC. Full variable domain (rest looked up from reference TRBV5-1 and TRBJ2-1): KAGVTQTPRYLIKTRGQQVTLSCSPISGHRSVSWYQQTPGQGLQFLFEYFSETQRNKGNFPGRFSGRQFSNSRSEMNVSTLELGDSALYLCASSLARLANEQFFGPGTRLTVL.

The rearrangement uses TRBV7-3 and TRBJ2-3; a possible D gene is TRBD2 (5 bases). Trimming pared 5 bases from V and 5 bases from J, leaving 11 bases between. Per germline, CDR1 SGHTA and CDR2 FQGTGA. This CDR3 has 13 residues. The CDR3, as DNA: TGTGCCAGCAGCCCCAGCGGCAAAGATACGCAGTATTTT. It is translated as CASSPSGKDTQYF.

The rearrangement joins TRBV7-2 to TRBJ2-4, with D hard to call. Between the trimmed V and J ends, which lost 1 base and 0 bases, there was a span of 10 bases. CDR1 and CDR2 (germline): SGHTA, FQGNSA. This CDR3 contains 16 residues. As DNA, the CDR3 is TGTGCCAGCAGCTTAGTGCCGAGTCTAGCCAAAAACATTCAGTACTTC. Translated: CASSLVPSLAKNIQYF.

For the CDR3, the DNA is TGCGCCAGCAGCTTGAGATCGGGGGGAGGACAGACCCAGTACTTC. Translated, it gives CASSLRSGGGQTQYF. V and J are TRBV5-1 and TRBJ2-5; 7 bases match TRBD2. Germline trimming cut 1 base from V and 6 bases from J; bases unmatched to any gene: 9. There are 15 residues in the CDR3. Germline CDR1 and CDR2: SGHRS and YFSETQ.

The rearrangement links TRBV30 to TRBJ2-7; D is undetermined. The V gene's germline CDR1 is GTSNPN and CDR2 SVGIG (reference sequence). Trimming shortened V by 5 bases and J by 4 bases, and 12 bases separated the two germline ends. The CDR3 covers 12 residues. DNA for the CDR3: TGTGCCTGGTCCCAGGCTGGGTACGAGCAGTACTTC. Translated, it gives CAWSQAGYEQYF.

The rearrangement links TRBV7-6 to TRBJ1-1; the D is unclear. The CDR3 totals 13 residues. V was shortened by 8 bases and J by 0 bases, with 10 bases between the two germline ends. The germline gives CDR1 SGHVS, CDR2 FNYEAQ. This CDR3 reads CASAKKMNTEAFF. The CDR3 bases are TGTGCCAGCGCAAAAAAGATGAACACTGAAGCTTTCTTT.

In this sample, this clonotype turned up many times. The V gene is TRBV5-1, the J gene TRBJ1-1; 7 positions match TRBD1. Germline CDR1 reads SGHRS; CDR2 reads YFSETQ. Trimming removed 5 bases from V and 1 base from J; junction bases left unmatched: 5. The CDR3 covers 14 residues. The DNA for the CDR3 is TGCGCCAGCAGTCCATACAGGGGGAACACTGAAGCTTTCTTT. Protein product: CASSPYRGNTEAFF.

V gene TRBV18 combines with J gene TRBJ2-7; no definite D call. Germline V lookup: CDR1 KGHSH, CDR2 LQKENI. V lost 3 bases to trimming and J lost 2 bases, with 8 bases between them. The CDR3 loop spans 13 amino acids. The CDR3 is CASSPRQPYEQYF. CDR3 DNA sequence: TGTGCCAGCTCACCTCGGCAGCCCTACGAGCAGTACTTC.

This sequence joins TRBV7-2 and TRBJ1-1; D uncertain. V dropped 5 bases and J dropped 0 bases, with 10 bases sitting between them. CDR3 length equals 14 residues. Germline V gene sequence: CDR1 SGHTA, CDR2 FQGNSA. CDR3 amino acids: CASSPRVVNTEAFF. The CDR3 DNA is TGTGCCAGCAGCCCCCGGGTCGTGAACACTGAAGCTTTCTTT.

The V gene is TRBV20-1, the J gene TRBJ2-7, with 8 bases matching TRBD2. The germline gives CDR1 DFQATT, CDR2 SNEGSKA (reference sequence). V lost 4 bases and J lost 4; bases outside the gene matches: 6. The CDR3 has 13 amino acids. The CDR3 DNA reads TGCAGTGCTACCGGGACTAGAGCTTACGAGCAGTACTTC. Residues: CSATGTRAYEQYF.

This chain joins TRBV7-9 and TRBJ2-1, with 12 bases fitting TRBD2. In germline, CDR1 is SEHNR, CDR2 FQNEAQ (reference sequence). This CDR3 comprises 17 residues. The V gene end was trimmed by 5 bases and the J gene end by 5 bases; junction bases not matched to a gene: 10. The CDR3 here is CASSPLSTSGRNNEQFF. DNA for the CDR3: TGTGCCAGCAGCCCTCTTTCTACTAGCGGGAGGAACAATGAGCAGTTCTTC.

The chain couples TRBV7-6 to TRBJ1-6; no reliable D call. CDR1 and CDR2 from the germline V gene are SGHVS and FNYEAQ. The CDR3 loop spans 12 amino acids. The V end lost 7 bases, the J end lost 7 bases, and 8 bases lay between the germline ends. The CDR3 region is CASTPLNSPLHF. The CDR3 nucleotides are TGTGCCAGCACCCCTCTCAATTCACCCCTCCACTTT.

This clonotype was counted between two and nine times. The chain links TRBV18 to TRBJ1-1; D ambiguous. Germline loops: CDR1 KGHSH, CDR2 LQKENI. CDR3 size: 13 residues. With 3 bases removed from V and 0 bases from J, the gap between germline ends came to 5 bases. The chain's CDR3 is CASSPNLNTEAFF. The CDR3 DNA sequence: TGTGCCAGCTCACCTAACCTGAACACTGAAGCTTTCTTT.

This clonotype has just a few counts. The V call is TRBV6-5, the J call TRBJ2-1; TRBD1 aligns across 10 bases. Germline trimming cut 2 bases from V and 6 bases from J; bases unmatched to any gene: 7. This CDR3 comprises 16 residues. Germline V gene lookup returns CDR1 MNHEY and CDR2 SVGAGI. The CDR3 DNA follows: TGTGCCAGCAGTTACGAGGTTTGGACAGGGGGCAATGAGCAGTTCTTC. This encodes CASSYEVWTGGNEQFF.

The DNA of the CDR3 is TGTGCCAGCAGACGGACTAGCGCAGAGACCCAGTACTTC. Its protein product is CASRRTSAETQYF. V is TRBV12-3 or TRBV12-4 and J is TRBJ2-5, with 9 bases that match TRBD2. CDR3 length equals 13 residues. J lost 4 bases, V lost 6 bases, and 3 bases had no gene match.

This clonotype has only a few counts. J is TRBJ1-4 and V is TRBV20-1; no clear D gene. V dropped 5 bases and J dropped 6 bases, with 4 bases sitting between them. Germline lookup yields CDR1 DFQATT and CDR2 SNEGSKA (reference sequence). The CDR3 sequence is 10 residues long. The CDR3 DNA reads TGCAGTGCTCTTTATGAAAAACTGTTTTTT. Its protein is CSALYEKLFF.

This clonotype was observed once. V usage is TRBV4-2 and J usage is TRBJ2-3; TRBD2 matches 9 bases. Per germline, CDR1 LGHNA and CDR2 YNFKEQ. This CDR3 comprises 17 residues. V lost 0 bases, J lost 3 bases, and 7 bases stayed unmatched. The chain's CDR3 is CASSQDLPSGETDTQYF. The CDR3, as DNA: TGTGCCAGCAGCCAAGATTTGCCTAGCGGGGAAACAGATACGCAGTATTTT.

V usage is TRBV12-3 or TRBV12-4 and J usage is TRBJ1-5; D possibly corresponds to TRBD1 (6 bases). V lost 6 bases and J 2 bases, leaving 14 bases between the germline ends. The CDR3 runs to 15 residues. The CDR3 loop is CASRTEGVGNQPQHF. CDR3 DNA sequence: TGTGCCAGCAGAACGGAGGGGGTAGGCAATCAGCCCCAGCATTTT.